This T cell receptor (beta chain) was captured in a study of shared clonotypes between healthy human individuals. Overall study results and limits: Memory subsets had estimated richness that was generally smaller than that of naive subsets.

How the authors handled the data: Junction-only sequences without quality scores came from ImmunoSEQ, so filtering differed. TCRdb keeps only in-frame clones here, not all; method: immunoSEQ multiplex PCR. V, J and clone size derive from that table, while D and trimming were established from the DNA sequence. The sample has about 2.3 million clones; around 90% are singletons. Everyone who donated was a Caucasian adult who lived in Nashville, Tennessee. CD4+ cells yielded CD45RA+ naive and CD45RA-negative memory subsets. Concerning this clone itself: Its antigen remains unknown.

The CDR3 spans 15 residues. Germline values: CDR1 SGHNT, CDR2 YYREEE (reference sequence). V lost 5 bases and J 1 base, leaving 15 bases between the germline ends. The specimen was naive CD4+ T cells from PBMCs. The subset: CD45RA+ positively selected. The receptor comes from a man aged 18 to 29 in good health. Some clones in this sample may be carry-over from other donors' samples. The chain uses TRBV5-4 and TRBJ1-1, with D possibly matching TRBD1 (5 bases). Here the CDR3 reads CASSLPGPKNTEAFF. The CDR3 bases are TGTGCCAGCAGTTTGCCGGGACCCAAGAACACTGAAGCTTTCTTT.